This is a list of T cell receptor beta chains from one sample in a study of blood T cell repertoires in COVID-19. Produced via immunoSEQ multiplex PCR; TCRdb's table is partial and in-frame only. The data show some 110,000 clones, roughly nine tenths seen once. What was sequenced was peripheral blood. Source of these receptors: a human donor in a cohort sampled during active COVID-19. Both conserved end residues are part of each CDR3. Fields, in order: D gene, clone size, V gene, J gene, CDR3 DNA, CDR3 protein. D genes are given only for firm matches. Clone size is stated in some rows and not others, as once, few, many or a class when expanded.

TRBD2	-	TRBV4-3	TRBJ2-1	TGCGCCAGCAGCCAAGATGGGGCGGGGGGTCGATACAATGAGCAGTTCTTC	CASSQDGAGGRYNEQFF
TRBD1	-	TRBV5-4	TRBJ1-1	TGTGCCAGCAGCGGACAGGGAAATTGGTGGAACACTGAAGCTTTCTTT	CASSGQGNWWNTEAFF
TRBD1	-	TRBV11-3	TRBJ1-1	TGTGCCAGCAGTCAACAGGGGAACCCTGAAGCTTTCTTT	CASSQQGNPEAFF
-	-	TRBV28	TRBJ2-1	TGTGCCAGCAGTCCATCTGCCGGGGACTACAATGAGCAGTTCTTC	CASSPSAGDYNEQFF
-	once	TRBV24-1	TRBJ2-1	TGTGCCACCCGTTCAGGCGGGTCCTACAATGAGCAGTTCTTC	CATRSGGSYNEQFF
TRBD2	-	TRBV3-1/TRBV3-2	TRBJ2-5	TGTGCCAGCAGCCAAGTAACAAGCGGGGGGGCAGAACAAGAGACCCAGTACTTC	CASSQVTSGGAEQETQYF
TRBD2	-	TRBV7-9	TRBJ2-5	TGTGCCAGCAGCGGGGGGACTACTCAAGAGACCCAGTACTTC	CASSGGTTQETQYF
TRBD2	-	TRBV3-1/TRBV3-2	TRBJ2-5	TGTGCCAGCAGCCGACTAGCGGGGGAGCAAGAGACCCAGTACTTC	CASSRLAGEQETQYF
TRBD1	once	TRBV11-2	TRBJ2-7	TGTGCCAGCAGCACGACAGGGGGAGGGTACGAGCAGTACTTC	CASSTTGGGYEQYF
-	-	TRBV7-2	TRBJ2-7	TGTGCCAGCAGCCAGAGGGGCTTTGCGGGATCGAACTCCTACGAGCAGTACTTC	CASSQRGFAGSNSYEQYF
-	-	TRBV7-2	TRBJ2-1	TGTGCCAGCAGCCCTAGGCCGGGACTCCCGGGCAATGAGCAGTTCTTC	CASSPRPGLPGNEQFF
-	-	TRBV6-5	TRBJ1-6	TGTGCCAGCAGTTACGAATGGAGTTCACCCCTCCACTTT	CASSYEWSSPLHF
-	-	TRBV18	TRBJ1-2	TGTGCCAGCTCACCACTGACTCCTTCCTATGGCTACACCTTC	CASSPLTPSYGYTF
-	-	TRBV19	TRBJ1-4	TGTGCCAGTAACTCCTGGGAGCTTGCAACTAATGAAAAACTGTTTTTT	CASNSWELATNEKLFF
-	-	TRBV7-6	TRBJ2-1	TGTGCCAGCAGCCCTGGACTCCAACAGTACAATGAGCAGTTCTTC	CASSPGLQQYNEQFF
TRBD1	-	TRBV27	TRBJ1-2	TGTGCCAGCAGTTTTAAAATACCGACAGGGGGCTTTTTTGGCTACACCTTC	CASSFKIPTGGFFGYTF
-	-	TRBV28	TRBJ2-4	TGTGCCAGCAGTTTGCCACCGGGGACACCAGCCAAAAACATTCAGTACTTC	CASSLPPGTPAKNIQYF
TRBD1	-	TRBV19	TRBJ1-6	TGTGCCAGTAGTAGGGAAGGGGGCACCATTCTCCACTTT	CASSREGGTILHF
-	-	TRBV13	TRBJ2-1	TGTGCCAGCAGCTCCGGACTACCGGGTGAGCAGTTCTTC	CASSSGLPGEQFF
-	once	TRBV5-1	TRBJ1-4	TGCGCCAGCTCCCTTGGAGGGGCGGGTGAAAAACTGTTTTTT	CASSLGGAGEKLFF
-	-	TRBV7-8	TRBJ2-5	TGTGCCAGCAGCTTAGTGCCTGTGGGGCAAATTGAAGAGACCCAGTACTTC	CASSLVPVGQIEETQYF
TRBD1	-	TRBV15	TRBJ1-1	TGTGCCACCGCACCGGGACAGGGACGGACTGAAGCTTTCTTT	CATAPGQGRTEAFF
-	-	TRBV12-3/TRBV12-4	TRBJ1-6	TGTGCCAGCAGTCCAGCGGCCTCTTCACCCCTCCACTTT	CASSPAASSPLHF
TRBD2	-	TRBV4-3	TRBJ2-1	TGCGCCAGCAGCCAAGATACGGGAGGGGGGTACAATGAGCAGTTCTTC	CASSQDTGGGYNEQFF
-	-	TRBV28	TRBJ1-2	TGTGCCAGCAGTGTCAGGCGGGGTGGTGGCTACACCTTC	CASSVRRGGGYTF
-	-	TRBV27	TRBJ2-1	TGTGCCAGCAGTTCCCCTTTTGCTAGCAGACCTTACAATGAGCAGTTCTTC	CASSSPFASRPYNEQFF
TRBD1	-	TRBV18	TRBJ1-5	TGTGCCAGCTCGACGACAGGGGGCAATCAGCCCCAGCATTTT	CASSTTGGNQPQHF
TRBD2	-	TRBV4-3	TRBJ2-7	TGCGCCAGCAGCCAATGGCGGGAGGGCTACGAGCAGTACTTC	CASSQWREGYEQYF
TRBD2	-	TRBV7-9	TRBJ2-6	TGTGCCAGCACCTCTCAACGCGGGGGCTCTGGGGCCAACGTCCTGACTTTC	CASTSQRGGSGANVLTF
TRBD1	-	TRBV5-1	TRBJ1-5	TGCGCCAGCAGCTGGGGGGGACAGGCAAATCAGCCCCAGCATTTT	CASSWGGQANQPQHF
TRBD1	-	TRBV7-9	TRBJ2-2	TGTGCCAGCAGCTTAGACGACAGGGCCCCCGGGGAGCTGTTTTTT	CASSLDDRAPGELFF
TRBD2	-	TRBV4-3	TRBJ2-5	TGCGCCAGCAGCCAAGGAGGAGCGGGGAGGGGCCAAGAGACCCAGTACTTC	CASSQGGAGRGQETQYF
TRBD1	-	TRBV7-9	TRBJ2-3	TGTGCCAGCAGTCGGGACAGCGTCACAGATACGCAGTATTTT	CASSRDSVTDTQYF
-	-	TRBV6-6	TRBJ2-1	TGTGCCAGCAGTTACCGGGCCGGGGATGAGCAGTTCTTC	CASSYRAGDEQFF
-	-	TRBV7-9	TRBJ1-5	TGTGCCAGCAGCTTAGGGGGGGAGAGCGGGCGCAATCAGCCCCAGCATTTT	CASSLGGESGRNQPQHF
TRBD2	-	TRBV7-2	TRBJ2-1	TGTGCCAGCAGCTCTCAGATCGGGGGGGCGTTTGAAAATGAGCAGTTCTTC	CASSSQIGGAFENEQFF
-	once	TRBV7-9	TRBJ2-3	TGTGCCAGCAGCTTAGCAGAGGGGGGGTTCTCAGATACGCAGTATTTT	CASSLAEGGFSDTQYF
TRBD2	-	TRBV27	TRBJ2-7	TGTGCCAGCAGTTCGGGGGGATACTACGAGCAGTACTTC	CASSSGGYYEQYF
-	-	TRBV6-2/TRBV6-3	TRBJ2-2	TGTGCCAGCAGTTCTTTCGCGGGGACCGGGGAGCTGTTTTTT	CASSSFAGTGELFF
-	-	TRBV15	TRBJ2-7	TGTGCCACCAGCAGAGGTAGGACAGCGGCCTACGAGCAGTACTTC	CATSRGRTAAYEQYF
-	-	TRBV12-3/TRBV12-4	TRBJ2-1	TGTGCCAGCAGTTTAGGACGGGAGTATGAGCAGTTCTTC	CASSLGREYEQFF
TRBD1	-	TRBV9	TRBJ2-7	TGTGCCAGCAGCCCCGGGACAGGGACTTACGAGCAGTACTTC	CASSPGTGTYEQYF
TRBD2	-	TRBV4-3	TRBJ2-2	TGCGCCAGCAGCCAAGTATCGGCTGTTACGGGAGGGGGGGGCACCGGGGAGCTGTTTTTT	CASSQVSAVTGGGGTGELFF
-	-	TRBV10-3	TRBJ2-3	TGTGCCTCAGGGATCGGGCAGGGGATGCCAGATACGCAGTATTTT	CASGIGQGMPDTQYF
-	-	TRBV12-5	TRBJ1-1	TGTGCTAGTGGTTTTGGCAGGGTATTTGAAGCTTTCTTT	CASGFGRVFEAFF
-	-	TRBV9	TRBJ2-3	TGTGCCAGCAGCGTAGAGGTGGGGGGAGGCACAGATACGCAGTATTTT	CASSVEVGGGTDTQYF
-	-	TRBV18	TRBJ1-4	TGTGCCAGCTCACCCGGGATCCGTGAAAAACTGTTTTTT	CASSPGIREKLFF
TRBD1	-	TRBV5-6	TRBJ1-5	TGTGCCAGCAGCTTGGCGGGACAGGGGGCGCGAAGGACCCAGCATTTT	CASSLAGQGARRTQHF
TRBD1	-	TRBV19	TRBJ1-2	TGTGCCAGTAGTGTCGGGACAGTTATGCATGGCTACACCTTC	CASSVGTVMHGYTF
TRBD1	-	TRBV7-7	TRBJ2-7	TGTGCTAGCAGCTTAAATCAGGGGGAGAAATACGAGCAGTACTTC	CASSLNQGEKYEQYF
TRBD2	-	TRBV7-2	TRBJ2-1	TGTGCCAGCAGCCCCACTCCAGCGGGGGGAGCGGGGGAGCAGTTCTTC	CASSPTPAGGAGEQFF
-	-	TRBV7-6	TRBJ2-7	TGTGCCAGCAGCGACTCACAGGGCGGCGAGCAGTACTTC	CASSDSQGGEQYF
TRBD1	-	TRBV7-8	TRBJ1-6	TGTGCCAGCAGCATTACAGGGGGCGCTTCCTATAATTCACCCCTCCACTTT	CASSITGGASYNSPLHF
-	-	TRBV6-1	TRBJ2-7	TGTGCCAGCAGTGAAGCTATATACGAGCAGTACTTC	CASSEAIYEQYF
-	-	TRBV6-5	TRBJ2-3	TGTGCCAGCAGCCCCGGGTCGGCGGCAGATACGCAGTATTTT	CASSPGSAADTQYF